This T cell receptor (beta chain) is drawn from a study of metastatic and nonmetastatic thyroid tumors. Authors' analysis steps: For papillary thyroid cancer, a distant-metastasis classifier was constructed from CDR3 differences observed across clinicopathological groups. TCRdb reprocessed the PCR reads using MiXCR. These V and J calls are TCRdb output, not the study's own analysis. This table has approximately 6,600 clones, 30% appearing once. This clone turned up a few times. There were no patients who had received any treatment before thyroid surgery. Germline V CDR1 and CDR2: MDHEN, SYDVKM. J gave up 5 bases and V 1 base, and 10 bases lay outside the gene matches. This CDR3 has 16 amino acids.

The source material was adjacent normal tissue. The source of this sequence is a female donor with papillary thyroid cancer or a benign thyroid nodule (not recorded which). Some clones in this sample may be carry-over from other donors' samples. The chain combines TRBV28 with TRBJ2-7, with TRBD2 matching 8 bases. The CDR3 reads CASSLFSGGARDEQYF. CDR3 in DNA: TGTGCCAGCAGTTTATTCAGCGGGGGTGCTAGGGACGAGCAGTACTTC.